The T cell receptor beta chain described here comes from a study of OX40 agonist ivuxolimab in advanced cancers. For the study at large: The dose of intravenous ivuxolimab that patients received every 2 weeks ranged from 0.01 to 10 mg/kg. Study-wide results and caveats: On average, a greater number of expanded clones characterised CD8+ T cells relative to CD4+. The study observed clonal expansion of CD4+ and CD8+ blood T cells by week 6 at 0.1 to 3.0 mg/kg.

This CDR3 comprises 15 residues. The germline CDR1 and CDR2 sequences are SNHLY and FYNNEI. Unmatched junction bases numbered 12, after V lost 8 bases and J lost 4 bases. A word on this clone: Antigen specificity is unknown.

TCRdb keeps only in-frame clones here, not all; method: immunoSEQ multiplex PCR. Found here are under 100,000 clones, 75% to 90% of them singletons; the top ten hold 2% to 3%. The investigators sampled blood at baseline, at cycle 4 day 1, and at cycle 7 day 1. This sample comprised CD4+ or CD8+ T cells sorted from blood, obtained in a trial of the OX40 agonist ivuxolimab. This receptor was taken from an adult with an advanced solid tumor such as melanoma, head and neck, liver or kidney cancer. This chain uses TRBV2 with TRBJ2-5; 8 nucleotides agree with TRBD1. CDR3 nucleotides: TGTGCCAGCCTCTCCCGCAGGGGGCCGGCAGAGACCCAGTACTTC. Translation: CASLSRRGPAETQYF. The full variable domain, rest sourced from reference TRBV2 and TRBJ2-5, is EPEVTQTPSHQVTQMGQEVILRCVPISNHLYFYWYRQILGQKVEFLVSFYNNEISEKSEIFDDQFSVERPDGSNFTLKIRSTKLEDSAMYFCASLSRRGPAETQYFGPGTRLLVL.